Sequencing of this T cell receptor beta chain was carried out in a study of T cell changes during pregnancy in multiple sclerosis. Repertoires were generated with immunoSEQ multiplex PCR, while TCRdb's copy carries only in-frame clones and drops some. The sample shows 55,000 to 65,000 clones, 80% to 90% of them seen only once. This clone was detected only once. The V and J ends lost 5 bases and 3 bases, in that order; junction bases with no gene match: 13. Germline assignment: CDR1 PRHDT and CDR2 FYEKMQ (reference sequence). The CDR3 runs 16 residues. The sequence was obtained from a female donor in good health, enrolled as a control in a pregnancy study. The chain couples TRBV13 to TRBJ2-7, with 7 positions matching TRBD1. The sample was peripheral blood, taken in the first trimester of pregnancy. The CDR3 DNA sequence: TGTGCCAGCAGCAATCTTCTGACAGGGAATCGCTACGAGCAGTACTTC. It yields the protein CASSNLLTGNRYEQYF.